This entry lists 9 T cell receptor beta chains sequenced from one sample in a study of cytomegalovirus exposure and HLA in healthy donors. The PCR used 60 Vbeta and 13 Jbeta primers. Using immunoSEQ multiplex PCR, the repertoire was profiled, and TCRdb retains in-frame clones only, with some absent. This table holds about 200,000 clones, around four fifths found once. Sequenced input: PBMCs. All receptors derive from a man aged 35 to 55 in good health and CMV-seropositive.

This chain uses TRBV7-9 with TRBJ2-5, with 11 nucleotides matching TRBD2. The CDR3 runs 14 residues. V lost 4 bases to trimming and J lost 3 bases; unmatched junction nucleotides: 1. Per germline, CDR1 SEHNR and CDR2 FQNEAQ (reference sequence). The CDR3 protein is CASSSTSGKETQYF. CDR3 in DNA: TGTGCCAGCAGCTCGACTAGCGGGAAAGAGACCCAGTACTTC.

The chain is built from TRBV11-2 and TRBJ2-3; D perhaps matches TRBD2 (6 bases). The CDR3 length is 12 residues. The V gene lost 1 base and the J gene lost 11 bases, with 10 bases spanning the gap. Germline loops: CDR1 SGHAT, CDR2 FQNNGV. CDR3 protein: CASSLGGRGQYF. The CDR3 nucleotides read TGTGCCAGCAGCTTAGGAGGGCGGGGGCAGTATTTT. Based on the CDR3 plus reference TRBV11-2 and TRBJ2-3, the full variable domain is EAGVAQSPRYKIIEKRQSVAFWCNPISGHATLYWYQQILGQGPKLLIQFQNNGVVDDSQLPKDRFSAERLKGVDSTLKIQPAKLEDSAVYLCASSLGGRGQYFGPGTRLTVL.

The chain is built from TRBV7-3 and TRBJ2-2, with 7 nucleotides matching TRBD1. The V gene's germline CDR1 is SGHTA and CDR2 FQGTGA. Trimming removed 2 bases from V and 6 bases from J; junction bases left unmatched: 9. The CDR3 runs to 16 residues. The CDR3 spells CASSLPNRGEAGELFF. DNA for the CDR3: TGTGCCAGCAGCTTACCTAACAGGGGTGAGGCCGGGGAGCTGTTTTTT. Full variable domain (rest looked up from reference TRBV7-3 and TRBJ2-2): GAGVSQTPSNKVTEKGKYVELRCDPISGHTALYWYRQSLGQGPEFLIYFQGTGAADDSGLPNDRFFAVRPEGSVSTLKIQRTERGDSAVYLCASSLPNRGEAGELFFGEGSRLTVL.

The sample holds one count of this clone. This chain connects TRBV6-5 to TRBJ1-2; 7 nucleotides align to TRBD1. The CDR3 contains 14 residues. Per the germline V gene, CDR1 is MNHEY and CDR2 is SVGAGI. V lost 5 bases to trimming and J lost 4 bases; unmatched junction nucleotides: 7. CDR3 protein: CASSEGTAGYGYTF. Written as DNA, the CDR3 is TGTGCCAGCAGTGAGGGGACAGCAGGCTATGGCTACACCTTC.

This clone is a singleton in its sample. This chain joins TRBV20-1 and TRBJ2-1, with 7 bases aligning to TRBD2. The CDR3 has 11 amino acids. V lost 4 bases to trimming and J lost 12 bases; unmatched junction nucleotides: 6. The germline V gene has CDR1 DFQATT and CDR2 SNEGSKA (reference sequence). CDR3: CSAIPGLWQFF. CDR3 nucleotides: TGCAGTGCTATACCGGGACTATGGCAGTTCTTC.

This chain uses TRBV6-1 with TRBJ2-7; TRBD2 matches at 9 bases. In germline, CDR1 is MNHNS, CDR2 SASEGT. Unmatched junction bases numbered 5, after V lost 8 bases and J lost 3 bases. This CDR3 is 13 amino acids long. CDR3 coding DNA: TGTGCCAGCGGGGCTAGCGGGAACTACGAGCAGTACTTC. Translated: CASGASGNYEQYF.

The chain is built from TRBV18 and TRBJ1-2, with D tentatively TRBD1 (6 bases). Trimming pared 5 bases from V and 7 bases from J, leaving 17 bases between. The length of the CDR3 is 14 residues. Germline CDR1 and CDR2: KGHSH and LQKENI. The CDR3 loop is CASSSSTGFGGYTF. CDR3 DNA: TGTGCCAGCTCATCTTCTACAGGGTTCGGTGGCTACACCTTC.

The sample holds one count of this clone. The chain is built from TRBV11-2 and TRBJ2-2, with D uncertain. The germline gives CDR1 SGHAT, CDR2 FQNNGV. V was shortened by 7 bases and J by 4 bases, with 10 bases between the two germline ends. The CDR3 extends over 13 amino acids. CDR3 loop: CASIASPTGELFF. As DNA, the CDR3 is TGTGCCAGCATCGCGAGCCCCACCGGGGAGCTGTTTTTT.

The CDR3 region has the DNA TGCGCCAGCAGCCAAGCAGGACTTCCCGTTTACAATGAGCAGTTCTTC. Amino acids: CASSQAGLPVYNEQFF. The chain joins TRBV4-3 to TRBJ2-1; D may be TRBD2 (5 bases). V was trimmed by 1 base and J by 4 bases, leaving 14 bases between them. Germline loops: CDR1 LGHNA, CDR2 YSLEER. The CDR3 sequence is 16 residues long.